This entry is about one TCR beta chain. Its antigen remains unknown. The data originate from a study of beta chain features in type 1 diabetes. Study-wide findings and caveats: A closer apparent resemblance between naive, central memory and Treg TCRB repertoires was seen in patients than in healthy donors.

The whole isolated RNA underwent reverse transcription, so sequencing captured expressed TCRB transcripts. TCRdb keeps only in-frame clones here, not all; method: immunoSEQ multiplex PCR. This table holds about 220,000 clones, 11% found once. Material: central memory CD4+ T cells from blood. This clonotype was sampled from a man aged 18 to 35 in good health.

The CDR3 here is CASSPALENEQFF. The CDR3, as DNA: TGTGCCAGCTCACCTGCACTAGAGAATGAGCAGTTCTTC. The rearrangement uses TRBV18 and TRBJ2-1; D is perhaps TRBD2 (5 bases). CDR1 and CDR2 (germline): KGHSH, LQKENI. The CDR3 sequence is 13 residues long. The V end was cut by 3 bases, the J end by 7 bases, with 10 bases between.